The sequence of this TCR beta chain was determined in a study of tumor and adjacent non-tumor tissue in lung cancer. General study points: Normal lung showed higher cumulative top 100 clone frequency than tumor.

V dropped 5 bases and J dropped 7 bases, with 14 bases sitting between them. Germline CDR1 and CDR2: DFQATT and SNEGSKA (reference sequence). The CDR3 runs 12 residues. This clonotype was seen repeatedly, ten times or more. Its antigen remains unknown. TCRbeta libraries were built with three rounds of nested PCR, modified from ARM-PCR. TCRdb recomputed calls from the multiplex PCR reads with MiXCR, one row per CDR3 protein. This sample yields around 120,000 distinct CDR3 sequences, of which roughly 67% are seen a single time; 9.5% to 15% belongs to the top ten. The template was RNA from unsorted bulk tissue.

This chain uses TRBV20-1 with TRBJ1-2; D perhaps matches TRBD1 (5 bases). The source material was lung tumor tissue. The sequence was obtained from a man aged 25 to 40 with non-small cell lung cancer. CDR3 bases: TGCAGTGCTCGCCAGGGCATTACTGGCTACACCTTC. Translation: CSARQGITGYTF.